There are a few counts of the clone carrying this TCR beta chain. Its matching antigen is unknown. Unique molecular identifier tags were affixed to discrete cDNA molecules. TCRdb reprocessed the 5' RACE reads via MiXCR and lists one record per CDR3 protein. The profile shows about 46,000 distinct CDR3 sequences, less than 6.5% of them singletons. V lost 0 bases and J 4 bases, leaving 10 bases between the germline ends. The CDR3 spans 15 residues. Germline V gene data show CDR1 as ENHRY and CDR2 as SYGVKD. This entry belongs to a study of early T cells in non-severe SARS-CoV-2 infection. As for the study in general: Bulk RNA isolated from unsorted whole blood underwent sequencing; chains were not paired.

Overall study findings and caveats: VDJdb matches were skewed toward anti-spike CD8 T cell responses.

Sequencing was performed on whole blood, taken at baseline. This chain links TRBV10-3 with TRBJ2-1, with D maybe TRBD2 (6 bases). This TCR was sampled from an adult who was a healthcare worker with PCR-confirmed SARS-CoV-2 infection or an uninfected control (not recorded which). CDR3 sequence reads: CAISESSGLYNEQFF. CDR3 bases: TGTGCCATCAGTGAGTCAAGCGGGCTATACAATGAGCAGTTCTTC.